These 24 T cell receptor beta chains were all obtained from the same sample, sequenced in a study of Ad26.COV2.S vaccination and SARS-CoV-2 variants. Treatment here: 19 received Ad26.COV2.S at low or high dose, single or two shots; about 5 received placebo; per-sample allocation not given. Material that was analyzed had been drawn on day 63 after the first vaccine or placebo injection. The protocol was immunoSEQ multiplex PCR, while the TCRdb copy is restricted to in-frame clones and leaves out a portion. In the table there are about 680,000 clones, around 92% of which are singletons. The sample here was peripheral blood, taken in a trial of Ad26.COV2.S vaccine versus placebo. These receptors all come from a person aged 18-60 years who received the Ad26.COV2.S COVID-19 vaccine or a placebo.

The V call is TRBV3-1 (or the pseudogene TRBV3-2), the J call TRBJ2-7, with 7 positions matching TRBD1. This CDR3 spans 18 amino acids. With V trimmed by 1 base and J by 3 bases, 15 bases remained unmatched. Per the germline V gene, CDR1 is LGHDT and CDR2 is YNNKEL (reference sequence). CDR3 sequence reads: CASSQAYSTGFGGYEQYF. For the CDR3, the DNA is TGTGCCAGCAGCCAAGCTTACTCGACAGGGTTCGGAGGCTACGAGCAGTACTTC.

This rearrangement joins TRBV12-5 to TRBJ1-1; D possibly corresponds to TRBD1 (6 bases). The CDR3 spans 14 residues. Germline assignment: CDR1 LGHNT and CDR2 FRNRAP. Trimming pared 4 bases from V and 2 bases from J, leaving 11 bases between. DNA for the CDR3: TGTGCTAGTGGTTGGGGGGCGGCAAACACTGAAGCTTTCTTT. Protein sequence: CASGWGAANTEAFF.

The V and J genes are TRBV10-2 and TRBJ1-2, with D uncertain. V lost 8 bases and J 2 bases, leaving 9 bases between the germline ends. The CDR3 sequence is 12 residues long. Germline V CDR1 and CDR2: WSHSY, SAAADI. The chain's CDR3 is CASSPSNYGYTF. The CDR3, as DNA: TGCGCCAGCTCACCATCCAACTATGGCTACACCTTC.

This chain connects TRBV7-9 to TRBJ2-5; D assignment may be TRBD1 or TRBD2 (5 bases each). Between the trimmed V and J ends, which lost 1 base and 7 bases, there was a span of 10 bases. The germline gives CDR1 SEHNR, CDR2 FQNEAQ (reference sequence). The CDR3 consists of 13 residues. This CDR3 is CASSLVGAGTQYF. The CDR3 nucleotides are TGTGCCAGCAGCTTAGTCGGGGCGGGGACCCAGTACTTC. The full variable domain, in which reference TRBV7-9 and TRBJ2-5 provide the parts outside the CDR3, is DTGVSQNPRHKITKRGQNVTFRCDPISEHNRLYWYRQTLGQGPEFLTYFQNEAQLEKSRLLSDRFSAERPKGSFSTLEIQRTEQGDSAMYLCASSLVGAGTQYFGPGTRLLVL.

This chain links TRBV24-1 with TRBJ2-1; 12 nucleotides line up with TRBD2. The V gene's germline CDR1 is KGHDR and CDR2 SFDVKD. The CDR3 runs to 15 residues. Germline trimming cut 5 bases from V and 7 bases from J; bases unmatched to any gene: 5. The CDR3, as DNA: TGTGCCACCAGTGGGACTAGCGGGAAGGATAATGAGCAGTTCTTC. The encoded protein is CATSGTSGKDNEQFF.

This clone has only one observation. V gene TRBV10-2 combines with J gene TRBJ2-7; 13 bases map to TRBD2. The CDR3 length is 16 residues. Germline V gene lookup returns CDR1 WSHSY and CDR2 SAAADI. V lost 2 bases and J lost 4; bases outside the gene matches: 5. The CDR3 DNA sequence: TGCGCCAGCAGTGAGCAGGGGACTAGCGGGATATACGAGCAGTACTTC. This codes for CASSEQGTSGIYEQYF.

The chain recombines TRBV19 with TRBJ2-4; the match to TRBD2 covers 8 bases. CDR3 size: 14 residues. The germline V gene has CDR1 LNHDA and CDR2 SQIVND (reference sequence). After removal of 5 bases from V and 7 bases from J, the junction contained 7 bases not matched to a gene. This CDR3 is CASSLAGGLNIQYF. The CDR3 coding sequence is TGTGCCAGTAGTCTGGCGGGAGGTCTGAACATTCAGTACTTC.

V is TRBV25-1 and J is TRBJ2-2, with TRBD1 identical over 10 bases. Germline V gives CDR1 MGHDK, CDR2 SYGVNS. The junction had 3 bases not matched to a gene; V was cut back by 4 bases and J by 4 bases. The CDR3 sequence is 15 residues long. The CDR3 DNA is TGTGCCAGCAGTGGAAGGACAGGGGGCACCGGGGAGCTGTTTTTT. Translating gives CASSGRTGGTGELFF. Full variable domain (rest looked up from reference TRBV25-1 and TRBJ2-2): EADIYQTPRYLVIGTGKKITLECSQTMGHDKMYWYQQDPGMELHLIHYSYGVNSTEKGDLSSESTVSRIRTEHFPLTLESARPSHTSQYLCASSGRTGGTGELFFGEGSRLTVL.

About this clone itself: The junction shows a germline mismatch at one end, possibly a read error. The rearrangement links TRBV20-1 to TRBJ2-5; D might be TRBD1 (6 bases). This CDR3 contains 11 residues. Germline-derived CDR1 and CDR2 are DFQATT and SNEGSKA (reference sequence). CDR3 sequence reads: CSARGGATQYF. The CDR3, as DNA: TGCAGTGCCAGAGGGGGAGCCACCCAGTACTTC.

The chain uses TRBV20-1 and TRBJ2-3; D not resolved. In germline, CDR1 is DFQATT, CDR2 SNEGSKA (reference sequence). This CDR3 spans 14 amino acids. Between the trimmed V and J ends, which lost 3 bases and 1 base, there was a span of 11 bases. CDR3 bases: TGCAGTGCTAGTGTCTACCGGGGCACAGATACGCAGTATTTT. It yields the protein CSASVYRGTDTQYF.

V gene TRBV20-1 combines with J gene TRBJ2-5, with 9 bases identical to TRBD2. Germline CDR1 is DFQATT and CDR2 is SNEGSKA (reference sequence). This CDR3 has 13 residues. V lost 6 bases to trimming and J lost 5 bases; unmatched junction nucleotides: 7. CDR3 nucleotide sequence: TGCAGTGCGAGTAGCGGGAGATTGGAGACCCAGTACTTC. Its translation is CSASSGRLETQYF.

The chain couples TRBV11-2 to TRBJ2-1; 9 bases match TRBD2. Germline CDR1 SGHAT, CDR2 FQNNGV. After removal of 7 bases from V and 4 bases from J, the junction contained 5 bases not matched to a gene. CDR3 size: 14 residues. In DNA form, the CDR3 reads TGTGCCAGCAAGGGAACTAGCGGGTACAATGAGCAGTTCTTC. The encoded protein is CASKGTSGYNEQFF.

This rearrangement joins TRBV15 to TRBJ1-3, with D possibly being TRBD1 (5 bases). The CDR3 is made up of 18 amino acids. The germline gives CDR1 LNHNV, CDR2 YYDKDF (reference sequence). The V gene lost 1 base and the J gene lost 4 bases, with 20 bases spanning the gap. CDR3 protein: CATSRAGGRTLGGNTIYF. CDR3 in DNA: TGTGCCACCAGCAGAGCTGGGGGACGGACGCTCGGGGGAAACACCATATATTTT. Variable domain in full (rest from reference TRBV15 and TRBJ1-3): DAMVIQNPRYQVTQFGKPVTLSCSQTLNHNVMYWYQQKSSQAPKLLFHYYDKDFNNEADTPDNFQSRRPNTSFCFLDIRSPGLGDTAMYLCATSRAGGRTLGGNTIYFGEGSWLTVV.

To note about this clone: The same CDR3 also results from other DNA sequences found in this sample. This CDR3 is CASSESLAGAYNEQFF. CDR3 DNA sequence: TGCGCCAGCAGTGAGTCCCTAGCGGGGGCGTACAATGAGCAGTTCTTC. V gene TRBV10-1 combines with J gene TRBJ2-1; 10 bases agree with TRBD2. J lost 4 bases, V lost 0 bases, and 3 bases had no gene match. The CDR3 length is 16 residues. CDR1 is WNHNN, CDR2 SYGVQD, per germline (reference sequence).

This chain links TRBV25-1 with TRBJ1-2; 11 nucleotides match TRBD1. Germline CDR1 MGHDK, CDR2 SYGVNS. The CDR3 contains 16 residues. V lost 9 bases to trimming and J lost 4 bases; unmatched junction nucleotides: 13. CDR3 bases: TGTGCCAGTCGCGAACCCGGGACAGGGGGGGGCTATGGCTACACCTTC. This translates into CASREPGTGGGYGYTF.

The chain uses TRBV15 and TRBJ2-3; perhaps TRBD2 as D (6 bases). The V gene's germline CDR1 is LNHNV and CDR2 YYDKDF (reference sequence). This CDR3 contains 15 residues. V shed 0 bases and J shed 2 bases, with 9 bases lying between them. CDR3 amino acids: CATSRDGRHTDTQYF. CDR3 sequence (DNA): TGTGCCACCAGCAGAGATGGGAGGCACACAGATACGCAGTATTTT.

The rearrangement links TRBV10-3 to TRBJ2-3; perhaps TRBD2 as D (5 bases). Germline V CDR1 and CDR2: ENHRY, SYGVKD. The CDR3 is made up of 14 amino acids. Trimming pared 5 bases from V and 6 bases from J, leaving 15 bases between. CDR3 sequence (DNA): TGTGCCATCAGTAAGGGATCGGGATCGGATACGCAGTATTTT. Translated: CAISKGSGSDTQYF.

This clone was counted a few times. V is TRBV24-1 and J is TRBJ2-1; 9 positions match TRBD2. Germline loops: CDR1 KGHDR, CDR2 SFDVKD. V dropped 4 bases and J dropped 4; count of bases not matched to a gene: 10. The CDR3 runs to 17 residues. The CDR3 DNA is TGTGCCACCAGTGAGCCCCCCAGAGCGGGAGGTTACAATGAGCAGTTCTTC. Encoded protein: CATSEPPRAGGYNEQFF.

This clone occurred a few times. CDR3 coding DNA: TGTGCCAGCAGCCCAGACGTGTCTACGAAGACCCAGTACTTC. This encodes CASSPDVSTKTQYF. The chain combines TRBV3-1 (or the pseudogene TRBV3-2) with TRBJ2-5; D is uncertain. CDR3 length: 14 amino acids. CDR1 is LGHDT, CDR2 YNNKEL, per germline (reference sequence). Trimming removed 4 bases at V and 6 bases at J, with 15 bases between.

Worth noting for this clone: This sample includes further DNA sequences coding for the same CDR3. The CDR3 reads CASSLRFQETQYF. CDR3 nucleotide sequence: TGTGCCAGCAGCTTACGGTTCCAAGAGACCCAGTACTTC. The chain recombines TRBV7-2 with TRBJ2-5, with D uncertain. The germline CDR1 and CDR2 sequences are SGHTA and FQGNSA. This CDR3 has 13 residues. Trimming stripped 2 bases from V and 1 base from J, with 5 bases between. Full variable domain (rest looked up from reference TRBV7-2 and TRBJ2-5): GAGVSQSPSNKVTEKGKDVELRCDPISGHTALYWYRQSLGQGLEFLIYFQGNSAPDKSGLPSDRFSAERTGGSVSTLTIQRTQQEDSAVYLCASSLRFQETQYFGPGTRLLVL.

The chain is built from TRBV6-5 and TRBJ2-5; no reliable D call. Germline CDR1 MNHEY, CDR2 SVGAGI. The length of the CDR3 is 14 residues. The V gene lost 6 bases and the J gene lost 5 bases, with 16 bases spanning the gap. The CDR3 DNA is TGTGCCAGCAGCCGAACGACGGTACAGGAGACCCAGTACTTC. It encodes CASSRTTVQETQYF.

This clone has a single count. The J gene is TRBJ2-2, the V gene TRBV9; unclear D gene. CDR1 SGDLS and CDR2 YYNGEE come from the germline V gene. The CDR3 covers 13 residues. Between the trimmed V and J ends, which lost 3 bases and 6 bases, there was a span of 9 bases. The CDR3 sequence is CASSALVSGELFF. In DNA form, the CDR3 reads TGTGCCAGCAGCGCCCTAGTTTCCGGGGAGCTGTTTTTT.

J is TRBJ2-5 and V is TRBV7-9, with 7 bases fitting TRBD1. Per the germline V gene, CDR1 is SEHNR and CDR2 is FQNEAQ (reference sequence). CDR3 size: 15 residues. V gave up 4 bases and J gave up 2 bases; unmatched junction bases: 7. CDR3 sequence (DNA): TGTGCCAGCAGCTCGGGACAGTTCGGACAAGAGACCCAGTACTTC. Amino acids: CASSSGQFGQETQYF.

The CDR3 DNA reads as TGTGCCACCGGAGGGAGGGCCACAGATACGCAGTATTTT. Translated: CATGGRATDTQYF. The chain couples TRBV24-1 to TRBJ2-3; 7 nucleotides agree with TRBD2. In germline, CDR1 is KGHDR, CDR2 SFDVKD. The CDR3 extends over 13 amino acids. The J segment lost 2 bases and the V segment lost 9 bases, leaving 4 bases of the junction unmatched.